These 23 T cell receptor beta chains were all obtained from the same sample, sequenced in a study of response to subunit inactivated influenza vaccine (dated by TCRdb to 2016 to 2019). Library method: RT-PCR. TCRdb lists the instrument as Illumina HiSeq 2500. TCRdb reworked the public reads: Q25 trimming with fastp, MiXCR clone assembly, productive beta chains retained. Records with the same CDR3 protein are collapsed into one entry carrying the most frequent genes and DNA. The sample includes 600,000 to 850,000 distinct CDR3 sequences, with approximately 14% observed a single time. 6.5% to 8% of the sample comes from the top ten. The source material was PBMCs from blood, sampled around two weeks before vaccination. These receptors were taken from a man aged 45-65 years who received an inactivated influenza vaccine. Donor details come from another sample of the same person, matched by shared clones.

This clonotype has only a few counts. The V call is TRBV6-2 or TRBV6-3, the J call TRBJ2-7; no clear D. CDR3 length: 13 amino acids. Trimming took off 2 bases at V and 3 bases at J, with 8 bases between the two ends. CDR1 MNHEY and CDR2 SVGEGT come from the germline V gene. This chain's CDR3 is CASSYRSYYEQYF. The CDR3 DNA reads TGTGCCAGCAGTTACAGGAGCTACTACGAGCAGTACTTC.

The chain is built from TRBV6-1 and TRBJ2-7; 7 bases line up with TRBD1. Losses at the gene ends were 7 bases for V and 4 bases for J; bases not matched to a gene: 10. Germline V gives CDR1 MNHNS, CDR2 SASEGT. The CDR3 loop spans 14 amino acids. CDR3 region: CASKWRQGAYEQYF. In nucleotides, the CDR3 is TGTGCCAGCAAGTGGCGACAGGGAGCGTACGAGCAGTACTTC.

This clonotype was observed many times. V is TRBV12-3 or TRBV12-4 and J is TRBJ2-5; the match to TRBD1 covers 8 bases. The CDR3 has 14 amino acids. V trimming: 3 bases; J trimming: 5 bases; junction bases outside the gene matches: 5. This CDR3 is CASSLARGRETQYF. For the CDR3, the DNA is TGTGCCAGCAGTTTGGCCAGGGGGCGGGAGACCCAGTACTTC.

This clonotype has just a few counts. V is TRBV12-3 or TRBV12-4 and J is TRBJ2-3; D possibly matches TRBD1 or TRBD2 (5 bases each). Trimming shortened V by 1 base and J by 5 bases, and 10 bases separated the two germline ends. CDR3 size: 14 residues. In DNA, the CDR3 is TGTGCCAGCAGTTTAGGGGGGAACGTAGATACGCAGTATTTT. It encodes CASSLGGNVDTQYF.

The chain links TRBV14 to TRBJ2-3; 8 bases match TRBD1. The V segment lost 6 bases and the J segment 1 base; nucleotides outside the gene matches: 6. Germline lookup yields CDR1 SGHDN and CDR2 FVKESK. CDR3 length: 15 amino acids. The CDR3 DNA follows: TGTGCCAGCAGTCTCCAGGGGGCCGGCACAGATACGCAGTATTTT. It yields the protein CASSLQGAGTDTQYF.

The table lists this clonotype with a few counts. For the CDR3, the DNA is TGTGCCAGCACCCGCCTCAGGGCGGGGATAGGGGAGACCCAGTACTTC. This translates into CASTRLRAGIGETQYF. This chain uses TRBV11-2 with TRBJ2-5; tentatively, D is TRBD2 (6 bases). Trimming shortened V by 7 bases and J by 5 bases, and 23 bases separated the two germline ends. The CDR3 runs to 16 residues. Germline V gene lookup returns CDR1 SGHAT and CDR2 FQNNGV.

This clonotype was observed many times. The genes are TRBV5-1 and TRBJ2-3; 9 bases match TRBD2. From germline, CDR1 is SGHRS and CDR2 YFSETQ. The CDR3 loop spans 15 amino acids. The V gene end was trimmed by 4 bases and the J gene end by 1 base; junction bases not matched to a gene: 4. DNA for the CDR3: TGCGCCAGCAGCGCAGCGGGAGGCGGCACAGATACGCAGTATTTT. Residues: CASSAAGGGTDTQYF.

This clonotype was detected many times. In nucleotides, the CDR3 is TGTGCCAGCAGCCCAAACAGGGGGCTGGCCAAAAACATTCAGTACTTC. Translation: CASSPNRGLAKNIQYF. The chain recombines TRBV5-4 with TRBJ2-4; 9 bases map to TRBD1. J gave up 1 base and V 4 bases, and 6 bases lay outside the gene matches. Germline V gene sequence: CDR1 SGHNT, CDR2 YYREEE (reference sequence). The CDR3 has 16 residues.

This clonotype was seen more than once but under ten times. CDR3 protein: CSAGPPLAGGSYEQYF. CDR3 DNA: TGCAGTGCTGGGCCGCCTTTAGCGGGAGGTTCCTACGAGCAGTACTTC. The V and J genes are TRBV20-1 and TRBJ2-7, with 10 bases aligning to TRBD2. After removal of 5 bases from V and 1 base from J, the junction contained 11 bases not matched to a gene. The CDR3 runs to 16 residues. The germline gives CDR1 DFQATT, CDR2 SNEGSKA (reference sequence).

The gene calls are TRBV7-2 and TRBJ2-3, with 7 bases lining up with TRBD2. This CDR3 spans 15 amino acids. Germline values: CDR1 SGHTA, CDR2 FQGNSA. V lost 1 base to trimming and J lost 5 bases; unmatched junction nucleotides: 6. CDR3 in amino acids: CASSLGREKRDTQYF. Here the CDR3 DNA reads TGTGCCAGCAGCTTAGGGCGGGAGAAGAGAGATACGCAGTATTTT. Drawing the rest from reference TRBV7-2 and TRBJ2-3, the complete variable domain is GAGVSQSPSNKVTEKGKDVELRCDPISGHTALYWYRQSLGQGLEFLIYFQGNSAPDKSGLPSDRFSAERTGGSVSTLTIQRTQQEDSAVYLCASSLGREKRDTQYFGPGTRLTVL.

This chain uses TRBV18 with TRBJ2-7, with TRBD2 matching over 13 bases. The CDR3 covers 15 residues. The junction had 4 bases not matched to a gene; V was cut back by 3 bases and J by 5 bases. Germline loops: CDR1 KGHSH, CDR2 LQKENI. The DNA of the CDR3 is TGTGCCAGCTCACCTGGACTAGCGGGAGTCCACGAGCAGTACTTC. Residues: CASSPGLAGVHEQYF.

This clonotype was observed a handful of times. The chain carries TRBV4-1 and TRBJ1-4; 12 bases align to TRBD1. Germline V gives CDR1 MGHRA, CDR2 YSYEKL. J was trimmed by 4 bases and V by 4 bases; bases with no gene match: 7. The CDR3 totals 17 residues. The CDR3 here is CASSLWDRGRFNEKLFF. In DNA form, the CDR3 reads TGCGCCAGCAGCCTCTGGGACAGGGGGCGATTTAATGAAAAACTGTTTTTT.

This rearrangement joins TRBV4-2 to TRBJ2-5; 7 nucleotides agree with TRBD2. V gave up 0 bases and J gave up 4 bases; unmatched junction bases: 11. This CDR3 spans 17 amino acids. Germline CDR1 and CDR2: LGHNA and YNFKEQ. CDR3 sequence (DNA): TGTGCCAGCAGCCAAGATCTAAGCGGGGCCTCGGGAGAGACCCAGTACTTC. Its translation: CASSQDLSGASGETQYF.

This clonotype was detected only a few times. The J gene is TRBJ2-5, the V gene TRBV12-3 or TRBV12-4; D ambiguous. Trimming left V 5 bases short and J 10 bases short, with 14 bases between. The CDR3 is made up of 12 amino acids. CDR3 residues: CASSSLGLNQYF. CDR3 in DNA: TGTGCCAGCAGTAGCCTAGGTTTGAACCAGTACTTC.

The chain employs TRBV9 and TRBJ2-2; D unclear. V was pared by 2 bases and J by 7 bases, with 6 bases between. The CDR3 spans 12 residues. Germline lookup yields CDR1 SGDLS and CDR2 YYNGEE. CDR3 nucleotide sequence: TGTGCCAGCAGCGTTAGAATCGGGGAGCTGTTTTTT. Protein product: CASSVRIGELFF.

A few counts support this clonotype. The rearrangement joins TRBV7-9 to TRBJ2-5, with a possible D match to TRBD1 (6 bases). Germline V gives CDR1 SEHNR, CDR2 FQNEAQ (reference sequence). This CDR3 comprises 14 residues. V was shortened by 5 bases and J by 4 bases, with 14 bases between the two germline ends. CDR3 bases: TGTGCCAGCAGCCAAGTGGGACATGGAGAGACCCAGTACTTC. This codes for CASSQVGHGETQYF.

The chain recombines TRBV9 with TRBJ2-1, with a weak D call TRBD1 (5 bases). Trimming cost V 0 bases and J 3 bases, with 10 bases left between them. In germline, CDR1 is SGDLS, CDR2 YYNGEE. CDR3 size: 15 residues. In DNA, the CDR3 is TGTGCCAGCAGCGTAGATCAGGGTGTCTACAATGAGCAGTTCTTC. It specifies CASSVDQGVYNEQFF.

In its sample, this clonotype was seen a few times. The chain recombines TRBV10-3 with TRBJ2-3, with a tentative D call TRBD2 (5 bases). Per the germline V gene, CDR1 is ENHRY and CDR2 is SYGVKD. The CDR3 totals 16 residues. Trimming pared 5 bases from V and 3 bases from J, leaving 18 bases between. The CDR3 nucleotides are TGTGCCATCAGTTCTCCCCCACTAGTCGAAACAGATACGCAGTATTTT. Amino acid sequence: CAISSPPLVETDTQYF.

The chain has TRBV5-1 and TRBJ2-5; weak D call: TRBD2 (6 bases). From germline, CDR1 is SGHRS and CDR2 YFSETQ. Trimming stripped 7 bases from V and 5 bases from J, with 21 bases between. The CDR3 covers 15 residues. For the CDR3, the DNA is TGCGCCAGCGGGCGGGACGGCGACCAAGCGGAGACCCAGTACTTC. It yields the protein CASGRDGDQAETQYF.

The gene calls are TRBV3-1 and TRBJ2-3; D might be TRBD1 (6 bases). The CDR3 extends over 16 amino acids. Germline V gene sequence: CDR1 LGHDT, CDR2 YNNKEL (reference sequence). V lost 1 base and J lost 2, with 13 bases in between. The CDR3 DNA reads as TGTGCCAGCAGCCAAGGGACAGACCCCCACACAGATACGCAGTATTTT. Protein: CASSQGTDPHTDTQYF.

The rearrangement uses TRBV15 and TRBJ1-6, with 7 bases matching TRBD1. The CDR3 has 16 amino acids. Germline loops: CDR1 LNHNV, CDR2 YYDKDF (reference sequence). After removal of 1 base from V and 4 bases from J, the junction contained 4 bases not matched to a gene. The CDR3 spells CATSRAPGQYNSPLHF. For the CDR3, the DNA is TGTGCCACCAGCAGAGCGCCGGGACAGTATAATTCACCCCTCCACTTT. The full variable domain, completed using reference TRBV15 and TRBJ1-6, is DAMVIQNPRYQVTQFGKPVTLSCSQTLNHNVMYWYQQKSSQAPKLLFHYYDKDFNNEADTPDNFQSRRPNTSFCFLDIRSPGLGDTAMYLCATSRAPGQYNSPLHFGNGTRLTVT.

The J gene is TRBJ1-2, the V gene TRBV6-5, with D uncertain. Germline loops: CDR1 MNHEY, CDR2 SVGAGI. V lost 4 bases to trimming and J lost 2 bases, with 14 bases between them. This CDR3 contains 15 residues. The CDR3: CASSSTPGPNYGYTF. Written as DNA, the CDR3 is TGTGCCAGCAGTTCCACCCCTGGACCGAACTATGGCTACACCTTC.

A few counts support this clonotype. The J gene is TRBJ1-2, the V gene TRBV20-1, with unresolved D. V was shortened by 2 bases and J by 2 bases, with 12 bases between the two germline ends. The CDR3 consists of 14 residues. From germline, CDR1 is DFQATT and CDR2 SNEGSKA (reference sequence). The DNA for the CDR3 is TGCAGTGCTAGAAGACCGGTCCGGAACTATGGCTACACCTTC. It codes for CSARRPVRNYGYTF.